The 22 T cell receptor beta chains given below trace back to one sample, sequenced in a study of shared clonotypes between healthy human individuals. Sequencing was performed with immunoSEQ multiplex PCR; in TCRdb, only in-frame clones are kept and a portion is missing. The repertoire holds 2.3 million or so clones, with roughly 93% as singletons. Material: naive CD4+ T cells from PBMCs. Subset denoted: CD45RA+ positively selected. These receptors all come from a man aged 18 to 29 in good health. Some clones in this sample may be carry-over from other donors' samples.

The chain's CDR3 is CASSLLAIAGAFGYNEQFF. The DNA of the CDR3 is TGTGCCAGCAGTTTACTCGCGATAGCGGGGGCCTTCGGCTACAATGAGCAGTTCTTC. J is TRBJ2-1 and V is TRBV27, with 9 bases lining up with TRBD2. This CDR3 region has 19 residues. In germline, CDR1 is MNHEY, CDR2 SMNVEV (reference sequence). The trim removed 2 bases at V and 3 bases at J, leaving 14 bases unmatched.

The rearrangement joins TRBV5-6 to TRBJ2-7, with TRBD2 matching over 11 bases. The CDR3 is made up of 19 amino acids. The germline V gene has CDR1 SGHDT and CDR2 YYEEEE. V lost 3 bases, J lost 6 bases, and 20 bases stayed unmatched. DNA of the CDR3: TGTGCCAGCAGCTCCGGACTAGCGGGTATGCGCTCGTGGCCCCTCGAGCAGTACTTC. Translated, it gives CASSSGLAGMRSWPLEQYF.

The chain joins TRBV28 to TRBJ2-7, with a possible D match to TRBD2 (6 bases). Germline V gene data show CDR1 as MDHEN and CDR2 as SYDVKM. The germline V and J ends were trimmed by 5 bases and 0 bases, with 17 bases remaining between them. The CDR3 sequence is 16 residues long. The CDR3 sequence is CASSTYLAPTSYEQYF. The CDR3 nucleotides read TGTGCCAGCAGTACCTACCTAGCGCCTACCTCCTACGAGCAGTACTTC.

Only one count was recorded for this clone. The chain uses TRBV29-1 and TRBJ2-3; D is unresolved. V lost 7 bases and J lost 2, with 7 bases in between. The CDR3 has 11 residues. The germline V gene has CDR1 SQVTM and CDR2 ANQGSEA. For the CDR3, the DNA is TGCAGCGCAGGACCCACAGATACGCAGTATTTT. Its translation is CSAGPTDTQYF.

The genes are TRBV6-1 and TRBJ2-2; the match to TRBD1 covers 9 bases. CDR1 and CDR2 (germline): MNHNS, SASEGT. The CDR3 has 15 amino acids. The V gene end was trimmed by 7 bases and the J gene end by 5 bases; junction bases not matched to a gene: 8. This CDR3 reads CASNQRTGVTGELFF. Written as DNA, the CDR3 is TGTGCCAGCAACCAAAGGACAGGGGTAACCGGGGAGCTGTTTTTT.

The chain recombines TRBV7-8 with TRBJ1-1; TRBD1 aligns across 11 bases. This CDR3 is 14 amino acids long. The germline V gene has CDR1 SGHVS and CDR2 FQNEAQ. V shed 5 bases and J 5 bases; nucleotides not matched to a gene: 4. The CDR3 DNA reads as TGTGCCAGCAGCCACCGGGACAGGGGGACTGAAGCTTTCTTT. Protein: CASSHRDRGTEAFF.

This sequence joins TRBV5-1 and TRBJ2-5; the match to TRBD2 covers 13 bases. CDR3 length equals 15 residues. Germline V CDR1 and CDR2: SGHRS, YFSETQ. After removal of 2 bases from V and 5 bases from J, the junction contained 3 bases not matched to a gene. The DNA of the CDR3 is TGCGCCAGCAGCTTCGGACTAGCGGGAGCGGAGACCCAGTACTTC. It translates to CASSFGLAGAETQYF.

Regarding this clone: Other DNA variants within this sample encode the same CDR3. The CDR3 DNA reads as TGTGCCAGCCGGACTAGCGGGAGATCTGAGCAGTTCTTC. As protein: CASRTSGRSEQFF. The V gene is TRBV2, the J gene TRBJ2-1, with 13 bases that match TRBD2. CDR1 is SNHLY, CDR2 FYNNEI, per germline. The CDR3 extends over 13 amino acids. The J segment lost 9 bases and the V segment lost 8 bases, leaving 4 bases of the junction unmatched.

The chain has TRBV28 and TRBJ1-1, with a possible D match to TRBD1 (5 bases). V was clipped by 4 bases and J by 5 bases, with 11 bases between them. The CDR3 extends over 13 amino acids. Germline assignment: CDR1 MDHEN and CDR2 SYDVKM. The DNA for the CDR3 is TGTGCCAGCAGTTCCATACGGGGGACTGAAGCTTTCTTT. Translated, it gives CASSSIRGTEAFF.

The chain uses TRBV28 and TRBJ1-1; TRBD1 matches 7 bases. The CDR3 consists of 14 residues. The V and J ends lost 4 bases and 1 base, in that order; junction bases with no gene match: 3. In germline, CDR1 is MDHEN, CDR2 SYDVKM. The CDR3 DNA is TGTGCCAGCAGTTGGGGGACAGAGAACACTGAAGCTTTCTTT. Amino acids: CASSWGTENTEAFF.

The gene calls are TRBV18 and TRBJ2-7, with a weak D call TRBD2 (5 bases). The germline V gene encodes CDR1 KGHSH and CDR2 LQKENI. The CDR3 runs 15 residues. V shed 3 bases and J shed 2 bases, with 14 bases lying between them. The CDR3 bases are TGTGCCAGCTCACCGGCGGGTACGATTACCTACGAGCAGTACTTC. Translation: CASSPAGTITYEQYF. The full variable domain, completed using reference TRBV18 and TRBJ2-7, is NAGVMQNPRHLVRRRGQEARLRCSPMKGHSHVYWYRQLPEEGLKFMVYLQKENIIDESGMPKERFSAEFPKEGPSILRIQQVVRGDSAAYFCASSPAGTITYEQYFGPGTRLTVT.

This clone has a handful of counts. The rearrangement uses TRBV4-2 and TRBJ1-4, with 8 bases matching TRBD1. Germline CDR1 reads LGHNA; CDR2 reads YNFKEQ. The trim removed 1 base at V and 8 bases at J, leaving 6 bases unmatched. This CDR3 has 15 residues. CDR3 sequence: CASSQGPRTGEKLFF. The CDR3, as DNA: TGTGCCAGCAGCCAAGGCCCCCGGACAGGGGAAAAACTGTTTTTT.

The chain has TRBV5-1 and TRBJ1-2, with D possibly being TRBD1 (6 bases). The ends were cut back, 4 bases at V and 8 bases at J, with 18 bases in the middle. CDR1 and CDR2 (germline): SGHRS, YFSETQ. The CDR3 is 14 residues long. The CDR3 sequence is CASSRNAGAEGYTF. The CDR3 bases are TGCGCCAGCAGCCGAAATGCGGGGGCAGAAGGCTACACCTTC. Filled out from reference TRBV5-1 and TRBJ1-2, the complete variable domain reads KAGVTQTPRYLIKTRGQQVTLSCSPISGHRSVSWYQQTPGQGLQFLFEYFSETQRNKGNFPGRFSGRQFSNSRSEMNVSTLELGDSALYLCASSRNAGAEGYTFGSGTRLTVV.

The CDR3 DNA follows: TGTGCCAGCAGCTCAGGAGGGGATAGCAATCAGCCCCAGCATTTT. As protein: CASSSGGDSNQPQHF. The chain has TRBV5-4 and TRBJ1-5; TRBD1 might be the D (5 bases). V was shortened by 3 bases and J by 0 bases, with 10 bases between the two germline ends. From germline, CDR1 is SGHNT and CDR2 YYREEE (reference sequence). The CDR3 sequence is 15 residues long. Filled out from reference TRBV5-4 and TRBJ1-5, the complete variable domain reads ETGVTQSPTHLIKTRGQQVTLRCSSQSGHNTVSWYQQALGQGPQFIFQYYREEENGRGNFPPRFSGLQFPNYSSELNVNALELDDSALYLCASSSGGDSNQPQHFGDGTRLSIL.

This clone was seen only once. The V and J genes are TRBV7-2 and TRBJ2-7; 8 nucleotides line up with TRBD2. The length of the CDR3 is 15 residues. CDR1 is SGHTA and CDR2 is FQGNSA in the germline V gene. The V and J ends lost 5 bases and 2 bases, in that order; junction bases with no gene match: 8. This chain's CDR3 is CASSPRERGTYEQYF. CDR3 bases: TGTGCCAGCAGCCCCAGGGAGCGGGGGACCTACGAGCAGTACTTC. Drawing the rest from reference TRBV7-2 and TRBJ2-7, the complete variable domain is GAGVSQSPSNKVTEKGKDVELRCDPISGHTALYWYRQSLGQGLEFLIYFQGNSAPDKSGLPSDRFSAERTGGSVSTLTIQRTQQEDSAVYLCASSPRERGTYEQYFGPGTRLTVT.

This clone was seen once. Distinct nucleotide sequences in the sample also encode this CDR3. The chain uses TRBV5-1 and TRBJ1-1; 7 bases are a match to TRBD1. The CDR3 loop spans 14 amino acids. Trimming took 0 bases from V and 4 from J; bases not matched to a gene: 3. Germline V gene lookup returns CDR1 SGHRS and CDR2 YFSETQ. The chain's CDR3 is CASSLGQGGTEAFF. In nucleotides, the CDR3 is TGCGCCAGCAGCTTGGGACAGGGTGGCACTGAAGCTTTCTTT. The variable domain in full, with the rest retrieved from reference TRBV5-1 and TRBJ1-1, is KAGVTQTPRYLIKTRGQQVTLSCSPISGHRSVSWYQQTPGQGLQFLFEYFSETQRNKGNFPGRFSGRQFSNSRSEMNVSTLELGDSALYLCASSLGQGGTEAFFGQGTRLTVV.

The chain has TRBV11-1 and TRBJ1-1; no clear D. The V gene's germline CDR1 is SGHAT and CDR2 FQDESV (reference sequence). The CDR3 runs to 12 residues. The V and J ends lost 5 bases and 5 bases respectively, with 9 bases between them. CDR3 region: CASSVQRTEAFF. The DNA for the CDR3 is TGTGCCAGCAGCGTACAGCGAACTGAAGCTTTCTTT.

About this clone: Within the sample, other DNA sequences also encode this same CDR3. The chain joins TRBV28 to TRBJ2-1; 10 nucleotides match TRBD2. Germline trimming cut 4 bases from V and 1 base from J; bases unmatched to any gene: 4. The CDR3 has 16 amino acids. Germline CDR1 reads MDHEN; CDR2 reads SYDVKM. The CDR3 region is CASSSLAGGSYNEQFF. CDR3 nucleotides: TGTGCCAGCAGTTCATTAGCGGGAGGATCCTACAATGAGCAGTTCTTC. The full variable domain, completed using reference TRBV28 and TRBJ2-1, is DVKVTQSSRYLVKRTGEKVFLECVQDMDHENMFWYRQDPGLGLRLIYFSYDVKMKEKGDIPEGYSVSREKKERFSLILESASTNQTSMYLCASSSLAGGSYNEQFFGPGTRLTVL.

This clone showed up just once. This chain connects TRBV7-2 to TRBJ1-5, with TRBD1 matching over 7 bases. The junction had 1 base not matched to a gene; V was cut back by 4 bases and J by 4 bases. The CDR3 length is 13 residues. Looked up from germline, CDR1 is SGHTA and CDR2 is FQGNSA. The CDR3 region is CASSSGGNQPQHF. The DNA for the CDR3 is TGTGCCAGCAGCTCAGGGGGTAATCAGCCCCAGCATTTT.

The rearrangement links TRBV23-1 to TRBJ2-3; 7 nucleotides match TRBD1. TRBV23-1 is an ORF, with its function uncertain. The ends lost 3 bases at V and 3 bases at J; junction bases unmatched: 12. The CDR3 runs 17 residues. CDR3 residues: CASSHLLGQIITDTQYF. The CDR3 nucleotides are TGCGCCAGCAGTCACCTTTTGGGACAGATCATTACAGATACGCAGTATTTT.

The rearrangement joins TRBV27 to TRBJ2-7; possibly TRBD2 for D (5 bases). The CDR3 is 16 amino acids. Looked up from germline, CDR1 is MNHEY and CDR2 is SMNVEV (reference sequence). V was cut by 3 bases and J by 6 bases, with 21 bases left in between. CDR3 sequence: CASSLASGSSSVEQYF. For the CDR3, the DNA is TGTGCCAGCAGTTTGGCTTCGGGGAGTAGTTCGGTCGAGCAGTACTTC.

This clone was detected many times. The DNA for the CDR3 is TGCAGTGCTTATCATGCAGATACGCAGTATTTT. This codes for CSAYHADTQYF. V gene TRBV20-1 combines with J gene TRBJ2-3, with D hard to call. V lost 5 bases to trimming and J lost 4 bases, with 7 bases between them. Looked up from germline, CDR1 is DFQATT and CDR2 is SNEGSKA (reference sequence). The CDR3 is 11 residues long.